The T cell receptor (beta chain) described here comes from a study of blood T cell repertoires in COVID-19. Study summary: Spain, Italy and the United States supplied samples that represented acute and convalescent COVID-19. T cells, B-cell-depleted T cells, or PBMCs provided the cDNA or gDNA that served as material.

Participants were placed into cohorts based on the clinical history they reported. Original handling: Using reference gene primer amplification, nucleated cell counts were estimated. Produced via immunoSEQ multiplex PCR; TCRdb's table is partial and in-frame only. That table supplies the V and J calls and clone size; D and trimming were determined from the DNA. Found here are 250,000 to 300,000 clones, approximately 78% of them singletons; the top ten hold roughly 5.3%. The CDR3 sequence is 17 residues long. The germline V gene encodes CDR1 PRHDT and CDR2 FYEKMQ (reference sequence). Trimming cost V 7 bases and J 9 bases; bases outside gene matches: 18.

Source material: PBMCs or T cells enriched from blood (not recorded which). The TCR comes from a man between 35 and 55 years old who had been exposed to COVID-19. The chain links TRBV13 to TRBJ2-1; 10 nucleotides line up with TRBD1. The CDR3 reads CASTPRFRTGGFGEQFF. The CDR3 nucleotides are TGTGCCAGCACCCCCCGGTTCCGGACAGGGGGGTTCGGTGAGCAGTTCTTC.